Each of the 24 T cell receptor beta chains below was sequenced from the same sample in a study of Ad26.COV2.S vaccination and SARS-CoV-2 variants. Treatment denoted: roughly 19 received Ad26.COV2.S at low or high dose, single or two shots; 5 received placebo; per-sample allocation not given. Sampling was performed 63 days after the first vaccine or placebo injection. The table came from immunoSEQ multiplex PCR; TCRdb's copy has only in-frame clones and leaves some out. The sample has more than 400,000 clones; 92% are singletons. Sequenced here: peripheral blood, sampled in a trial of Ad26.COV2.S vaccine versus placebo. The source of these receptors is a person between 18 and 60 years old who received the Ad26.COV2.S COVID-19 vaccine or a placebo.

The V gene is TRBV5-4, the J gene TRBJ1-1, with D possibly matching TRBD1 (6 bases). Germline values: CDR1 SGHNT, CDR2 YYREEE (reference sequence). The CDR3 spans 16 residues. V was trimmed by 0 bases and J by 4 bases, leaving 16 bases between them. This CDR3 reads CASSLGGGGGGTEAFF. CDR3 sequence (DNA): TGTGCCAGCAGCTTGGGTGGGGGAGGGGGTGGCACTGAAGCTTTCTTT.

This chain links TRBV7-2 with TRBJ1-3; maybe TRBD1 (6 bases). Trimming removed 0 bases at V and 2 bases at J, with 14 bases between. The CDR3 is made up of 17 amino acids. Germline lookup yields CDR1 SGHTA and CDR2 FQGNSA. The DNA for the CDR3 is TGTGCCAGCAGCTTAGCTGGGGGGCCAAGGGCTGGAAACACCATATATTTT. Translated: CASSLAGGPRAGNTIYF.

The chain has TRBV5-5 and TRBJ1-2; weak D call: TRBD1 (6 bases). CDR1 is SGHKS and CDR2 is YYEKEE in the germline V gene (reference sequence). The V gene lost 5 bases and the J gene lost 14 bases, with 16 bases spanning the gap. This CDR3 comprises 11 residues. CDR3 sequence reads: CASRQNRETTF. The DNA of the CDR3 is TGTGCCAGCAGGCAGAACAGGGAAACGACCTTC.

The chain carries TRBV6-2 or TRBV6-3 and TRBJ1-1; no reliable D call. Trimming pared 2 bases from V and 5 bases from J, leaving 15 bases between. Germline CDR1 reads MNHEY; CDR2 reads SVGEGT. The length of the CDR3 is 15 residues. This chain's CDR3 is CASSYRPASGTEAFF. The CDR3, as DNA: TGTGCCAGCAGTTACCGACCTGCCTCCGGGACTGAAGCTTTCTTT.

This clone appeared a few times. The CDR3 DNA sequence: TGTGCCAGCAGATCTGGGGGGTTCAGGGGAATGAACACTGAAGCTTTCTTT. Its protein is CASRSGGFRGMNTEAFF. The chain joins TRBV13 to TRBJ1-1; tentative D call: TRBD1 (6 bases). CDR1 and CDR2 from the germline V gene are PRHDT and FYEKMQ (reference sequence). The CDR3 length is 17 residues. The V end lost 6 bases, the J end lost 0 bases, and 20 bases lay between the germline ends.

The V call is TRBV29-1, the J call TRBJ1-2, with D unclear. Trimming took 3 bases from V and 3 from J, leaving 2 bases between them. This CDR3 is 10 amino acids long. Germline loops: CDR1 SQVTM, CDR2 ANQGSEA. CDR3 in DNA: TGCAGCGTTGACCACTATGGCTACACCTTC. Its translation is CSVDHYGYTF. The whole variable domain, remainder taken from reference TRBV29-1 and TRBJ1-2, is SAVISQKPSRDICQRGTSLTIQCQVDSQVTMMFWYRQQPGQSLTLIATANQGSEATYESGFVIDKFPISRPNLTFSTLTVSNMSPEDSSIYLCSVDHYGYTFGSGTRLTVV.

The CDR3 DNA follows: TGTGCCAGTACCCCCGGCCTCACGGGGACTGAAGCTTTCTTT. This gives the protein CASTPGLTGTEAFF. The chain has TRBV19 and TRBJ1-1; D gene ambiguous. CDR1 LNHDA and CDR2 SQIVND come from the germline V gene (reference sequence). V lost 7 bases and J 5 bases, leaving 17 bases between the germline ends. The CDR3 is 14 amino acids.

V usage is TRBV10-2 and J usage is TRBJ1-2; the D gene is possibly TRBD1 (5 bases). Trimming took off 6 bases at V and 6 bases at J, with 11 bases between the two ends. The length of the CDR3 is 12 residues. Germline lookup yields CDR1 WSHSY and CDR2 SAAADI. CDR3 nucleotide sequence: TGCGCCAGCAGCACAGGTGTACATGGCTACACCTTC. Amino acid sequence: CASSTGVHGYTF.

The gene calls are TRBV4-1 and TRBJ2-7; D not resolved. The CDR3 totals 15 residues. Per germline, CDR1 MGHRA and CDR2 YSYEKL. V was pared by 0 bases and J by 4 bases, with 13 bases between. DNA for the CDR3: TGCGCCAGCAGCCAAGAAAATTTTGTACGATACGAGCAGTACTTC. Its protein is CASSQENFVRYEQYF.

This chain uses TRBV7-8 with TRBJ2-7; tentatively, D is TRBD1 (6 bases). Trimming removed 5 bases at V and 3 bases at J, with 11 bases between. CDR1 and CDR2 from the germline V gene are SGHVS and FQNEAQ. The CDR3 extends over 13 amino acids. This chain's CDR3 is CASSRRTVYEQYF. The CDR3 DNA follows: TGTGCCAGCAGCCGGAGGACAGTCTACGAGCAGTACTTC.

J is TRBJ2-3 and V is TRBV9, with 9 bases matching TRBD1. CDR1 is SGDLS, CDR2 YYNGEE, per germline. The CDR3 extends over 15 amino acids. V lost 2 bases to trimming and J lost 3 bases; unmatched junction nucleotides: 4. The CDR3: CASSVEDRGTDTQYF. CDR3 DNA: TGTGCCAGCAGCGTCGAGGACAGGGGAACAGATACGCAGTATTTT.

The V call is TRBV11-2, the J call TRBJ2-2; no firm D call. In germline, CDR1 is SGHAT, CDR2 FQNNGV. V lost 5 bases to trimming and J lost 6 bases, with 10 bases between them. The CDR3 loop spans 13 amino acids. CDR3 region: CASSRFGSGELFF. CDR3 DNA sequence: TGTGCCAGCAGCCGATTTGGTTCCGGGGAGCTGTTTTTT.

The chain has TRBV11-2 and TRBJ1-1; tentative D call: TRBD1 (6 bases). This CDR3 region has 16 residues. Per the germline V gene, CDR1 is SGHAT and CDR2 is FQNNGV. Trimming shortened V by 3 bases and J by 6 bases, and 20 bases separated the two germline ends. CDR3 nucleotide sequence: TGTGCCAGCAGCTTCACAGGGACTTCCTTCTTGGCTGAAGCTTTCTTT. Amino acid sequence: CASSFTGTSFLAEAFF.

This chain uses TRBV5-1 with TRBJ2-1; D remains ambiguous. The CDR3 runs 14 residues. Trimming pared 4 bases from V and 4 bases from J, leaving 12 bases between. Germline CDR1 SGHRS, CDR2 YFSETQ. CDR3 sequence: CASSPVRSYNEQFF. Here the CDR3 DNA reads TGCGCCAGCAGCCCCGTAAGGTCATACAATGAGCAGTTCTTC.

This sequence joins TRBV19 and TRBJ1-5, with 9 bases fitting TRBD1. With V trimmed by 5 bases and J by 4 bases, 3 bases remained unmatched. This CDR3 has 14 amino acids. The V gene's germline CDR1 is LNHDA and CDR2 SQIVND (reference sequence). This CDR3 reads CASSPDRGNQPQHF. In DNA, the CDR3 is TGTGCCAGTAGTCCTGACAGGGGGAATCAGCCCCAGCATTTT.

The chain uses TRBV11-2 and TRBJ2-7; D perhaps matches TRBD2 (5 bases). This CDR3 is built from 16 residues. V dropped 1 base and J dropped 6 bases, with 19 bases sitting between them. Germline V gene lookup returns CDR1 SGHAT and CDR2 FQNNGV. As DNA, the CDR3 is TGTGCCAGCAGCTTAGTTCAAACCGGGATAGCTCGCGAGCAGTACTTC. Translating gives CASSLVQTGIAREQYF.

This chain joins TRBV9 and TRBJ2-7, with 8 bases identical to TRBD2. V was pared by 4 bases and J by 4 bases, with 7 bases of the junction left unmatched. Germline CDR1 is SGDLS and CDR2 is YYNGEE. CDR3 length equals 14 residues. The CDR3 sequence: CASSPLGLGYEQYF. The CDR3 region has the DNA TGTGCCAGCAGCCCCTTGGGACTAGGGTACGAGCAGTACTTC.

This CDR3 is CASSPNSWRGEQYF. Written as DNA, the CDR3 is TGTGCCAGCAGCCCCAATTCGTGGAGAGGCGAGCAGTACTTC. The chain couples TRBV9 to TRBJ2-7, with unresolved D. V dropped 4 bases and J dropped 6 bases, with 17 bases sitting between them. CDR1 and CDR2 (germline): SGDLS, YYNGEE. This CDR3 is built from 14 residues.

V is TRBV28 and J is TRBJ2-7; TRBD1 aligns across 9 bases. This CDR3 is built from 14 residues. Germline values: CDR1 MDHEN, CDR2 SYDVKM. V shed 5 bases, J shed 4 bases, and the junction held 6 bases outside the gene matches. The CDR3 protein is CASSQTGGKYEQYF. CDR3 coding DNA: TGTGCCAGCAGTCAGACAGGGGGGAAGTACGAGCAGTACTTC.

The chain links TRBV7-8 to TRBJ2-3; tentatively, D is TRBD2 (5 bases). The CDR3 totals 15 residues. CDR1 is SGHVS and CDR2 is FQNEAQ in the germline V gene. Trimming removed 3 bases at V and 0 bases at J, with 10 bases between. The CDR3 DNA reads TGTGCCAGCAGCTTGGCGGGTCACAGCACAGATACGCAGTATTTT. Amino acid sequence: CASSLAGHSTDTQYF.

This chain uses TRBV6-2 or TRBV6-3 with TRBJ2-3, with D unresolved. Germline V gene sequence: CDR1 MNHEY, CDR2 SVGEGT. The CDR3 is 17 residues long. V gave up 6 bases and J gave up 2 bases, with 21 bases separating them. CDR3 DNA sequence: TGTGCCAGCAGCGCCATAAACAAGCATTTGGCCACAGATACGCAGTATTTT. Translated: CASSAINKHLATDTQYF.

The table lists this clone with a count of one. The genes are TRBV28 and TRBJ2-3, with 7 positions matching TRBD1. Germline CDR1 is MDHEN and CDR2 is SYDVKM. The CDR3 totals 13 residues. With 3 bases clipped from V and 4 bases from J, the junction kept 1 base outside the gene matches. CDR3 loop: CASSLGQSDTQYF. The CDR3 DNA follows: TGTGCCAGCAGTTTGGGACAGTCAGATACGCAGTATTTT.

The genes are TRBV6-2 or TRBV6-3 and TRBJ1-2; possibly TRBD1 for D (6 bases). With 5 bases removed from V and 8 bases from J, the gap between germline ends came to 18 bases. The length of the CDR3 is 14 residues. Germline assignment: CDR1 MNHEY and CDR2 SVGEGT. This CDR3 reads CASSTGAGFYGYTF. In DNA, the CDR3 is TGTGCCAGCAGTACGGGGGCGGGCTTCTACGGCTACACCTTC.

V is TRBV5-4 and J is TRBJ1-2; D not certain. Germline-derived CDR1 and CDR2 are SGHNT and YYREEE (reference sequence). V was shortened by 4 bases and J by 5 bases, with 18 bases between the two germline ends. This CDR3 has 15 amino acids. Written as DNA, the CDR3 is TGTGCCAGCAGCAACCCGAGGGAGGTTATGTATGGCTACACCTTC. Protein sequence: CASSNPREVMYGYTF.